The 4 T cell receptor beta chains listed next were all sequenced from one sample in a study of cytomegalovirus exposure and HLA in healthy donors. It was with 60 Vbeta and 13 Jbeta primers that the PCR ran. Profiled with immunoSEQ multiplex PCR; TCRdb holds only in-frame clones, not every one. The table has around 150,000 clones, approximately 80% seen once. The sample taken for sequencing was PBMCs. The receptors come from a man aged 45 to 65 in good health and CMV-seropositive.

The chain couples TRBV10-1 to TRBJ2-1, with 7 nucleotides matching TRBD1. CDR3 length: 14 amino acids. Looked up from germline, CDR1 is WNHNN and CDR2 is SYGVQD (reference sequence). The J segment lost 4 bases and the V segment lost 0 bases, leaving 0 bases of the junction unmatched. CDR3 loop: CASSESRGYNEQFF. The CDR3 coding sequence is TGCGCCAGCAGTGAGTCCAGGGGGTACAATGAGCAGTTCTTC.

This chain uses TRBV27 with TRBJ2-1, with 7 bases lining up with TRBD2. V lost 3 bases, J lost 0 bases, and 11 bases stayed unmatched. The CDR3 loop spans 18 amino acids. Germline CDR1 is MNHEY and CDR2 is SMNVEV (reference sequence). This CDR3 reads CASSFSSGIPLSYNEQFF. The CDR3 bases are TGTGCCAGCAGTTTCTCCAGCGGGATACCCCTCTCCTACAATGAGCAGTTCTTC.

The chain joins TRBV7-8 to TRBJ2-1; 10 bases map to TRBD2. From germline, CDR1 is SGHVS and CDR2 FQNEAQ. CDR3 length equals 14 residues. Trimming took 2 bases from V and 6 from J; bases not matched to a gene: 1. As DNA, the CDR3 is TGTGCCAGCAGCTTACGGACTAGCGGCAATGAGCAGTTCTTC. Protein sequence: CASSLRTSGNEQFF.

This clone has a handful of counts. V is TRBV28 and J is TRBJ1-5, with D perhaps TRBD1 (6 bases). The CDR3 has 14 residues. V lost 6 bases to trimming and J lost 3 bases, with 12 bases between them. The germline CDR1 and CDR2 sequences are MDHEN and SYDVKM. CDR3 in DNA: TGTGCCAGCAGGTTAACAGGGAACAATCAGCCCCAGCATTTT. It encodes CASRLTGNNQPQHF. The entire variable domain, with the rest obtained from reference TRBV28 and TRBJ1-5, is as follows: DVKVTQSSRYLVKRTGEKVFLECVQDMDHENMFWYRQDPGLGLRLIYFSYDVKMKEKGDIPEGYSVSREKKERFSLILESASTNQTSMYLCASRLTGNNQPQHFGDGTRLSIL.